Below are 24 T cell receptor beta chains sequenced from a single sample in a study of cytomegalovirus exposure and HLA in healthy donors. The table came from immunoSEQ multiplex PCR; TCRdb's copy has only in-frame clones and leaves some out. The data show around 250,000 clones, 90% seen once. The source material was PBMCs. These receptors were collected from a woman aged 18-35 years in good health and CMV-seronegative.

V is TRBV9 and J is TRBJ2-2, with TRBD1 as a possible D gene (6 bases). The CDR3 sequence is 16 residues long. Per the germline V gene, CDR1 is SGDLS and CDR2 is YYNGEE. With 3 bases removed from V and 0 bases from J, the gap between germline ends came to 12 bases. In DNA, the CDR3 is TGTGCCAGCAGCGAGTCCAAGGGGGCGAACACCGGGGAGCTGTTTTTT. This encodes CASSESKGANTGELFF.

The chain has TRBV28 and TRBJ2-1; 8 bases line up with TRBD2. The ends lost 2 bases at V and 7 bases at J; junction bases unmatched: 7. Germline CDR1 is MDHEN and CDR2 is SYDVKM. CDR3 size: 15 residues. As DNA, the CDR3 is TGTGCCAGCAGTTTACTCGGGGGGGCTCGGAATGAGCAGTTCTTC. Protein: CASSLLGGARNEQFF.

This clone was recorded a few times. The chain couples TRBV7-6 to TRBJ2-2; D might be TRBD1 (5 bases). The V gene lost 5 bases and the J gene lost 0 bases, with 7 bases spanning the gap. This CDR3 has 14 amino acids. Germline V gene data show CDR1 as SGHVS and CDR2 as FNYEAQ. The CDR3 sequence is CASSPTANTGELFF. The CDR3 DNA is TGTGCCAGCAGCCCGACAGCGAACACCGGGGAGCTGTTTTTT. Filled out from reference TRBV7-6 and TRBJ2-2, the complete variable domain reads GAGVSQSPRYKVTKRGQDVALRCDPISGHVSLYWYRQALGQGPEFLTYFNYEAQQDKSGLPNDRFSAERPEGSISTLTIQRTEQRDSAMYRCASSPTANTGELFFGEGSRLTVL.

This chain uses TRBV6-4 with TRBJ1-6, with 7 nucleotides matching TRBD1. The V and J ends lost 5 bases and 5 bases, in that order; junction bases with no gene match: 3. Germline CDR1 reads MRHNA; CDR2 reads SNTAGT. This CDR3 comprises 14 residues. Here the CDR3 DNA reads TGTGCCAGCAGTTCGGGACAGAATAATTCACCCCTCCACTTT. The encoded protein is CASSSGQNNSPLHF.

The chain carries TRBV27 and TRBJ1-2; unclear D gene. The CDR3 loop spans 15 amino acids. Germline V gene sequence: CDR1 MNHEY, CDR2 SMNVEV (reference sequence). The V gene lost 2 bases and the J gene lost 5 bases, with 15 bases spanning the gap. The chain's CDR3 is CASSLGPAEVYGYTF. DNA of the CDR3: TGTGCCAGCAGTTTAGGTCCCGCAGAAGTTTATGGCTACACCTTC.

The CDR3 reads CASTPSGLGNEQFF. The CDR3 bases are TGTGCCAGCACGCCTAGTGGGTTAGGCAATGAGCAGTTCTTC. The chain uses TRBV28 and TRBJ2-1; D call uncertain. Germline values: CDR1 MDHEN, CDR2 SYDVKM. CDR3 length: 14 amino acids. V shed 7 bases and J shed 6 bases, with 16 bases lying between them.

The chain joins TRBV2 to TRBJ1-1, with D uncertain. The CDR3 is 14 residues long. The ends were cut back, 2 bases at V and 7 bases at J, with 14 bases in the middle. The germline V gene has CDR1 SNHLY and CDR2 FYNNEI. The DNA for the CDR3 is TGTGCCAGCAGTGAACTAGGTCAGTCAATTGAAGCTTTCTTT. As protein: CASSELGQSIEAFF.

The chain employs TRBV5-4 and TRBJ1-1, with D possibly matching TRBD1 (6 bases). The germline CDR1 and CDR2 sequences are SGHNT and YYREEE (reference sequence). Trimming cost V 0 bases and J 5 bases, with 8 bases left between them. CDR3 length equals 13 residues. CDR3 sequence: CASSLGTETEAFF. CDR3 nucleotides: TGTGCCAGCAGCTTGGGGACAGAGACTGAAGCTTTCTTT.

The chain recombines TRBV4-3 with TRBJ2-1; 11 bases line up with TRBD2. The CDR3 is 13 amino acids. V lost 4 bases to trimming and J lost 13 bases; unmatched junction nucleotides: 6. CDR1 is LGHNA and CDR2 is YSLEER in the germline V gene. The CDR3 reads CASSLSGGALQFF. In nucleotides, the CDR3 is TGCGCCAGCAGCCTTAGCGGGGGGGCCCTCCAGTTCTTC.

The J gene is TRBJ2-1, the V gene TRBV19; 7 positions agree with TRBD1. Germline values: CDR1 LNHDA, CDR2 SQIVND (reference sequence). Trimming took 8 bases from V and 9 from J; bases not matched to a gene: 10. The CDR3 has 13 amino acids. In DNA, the CDR3 is TGTGCCAGTTCTGACAGGGAATGGGGTGAGCAGTTCTTC. Its protein is CASSDREWGEQFF.

This chain joins TRBV4-2 and TRBJ1-2, with TRBD1 matching 9 bases. Germline CDR1 is LGHNA and CDR2 is YNFKEQ. V lost 0 bases and J lost 2; bases outside the gene matches: 4. The CDR3 is 16 residues long. Here the CDR3 DNA reads TGTGCCAGCAGCCAAGAAACCACAGGGGGCAACTATGGCTACACCTTC. Amino acid sequence: CASSQETTGGNYGYTF.

This chain connects TRBV7-9 to TRBJ1-1; 8 positions agree with TRBD1. Germline CDR1 reads SEHNR; CDR2 reads FQNEAQ (reference sequence). V gave up 5 bases and J gave up 5 bases; unmatched junction bases: 10. The CDR3 contains 15 residues. CDR3: CASSAAGGADTEAFF. In DNA, the CDR3 is TGTGCCAGCAGCGCTGCAGGGGGCGCTGATACTGAAGCTTTCTTT.

This clone was counted between two and nine times. The chain combines TRBV27 with TRBJ2-7; 9 bases match TRBD1. The V and J ends lost 5 bases and 3 bases, in that order; junction bases with no gene match: 2. CDR1 and CDR2 from the germline V gene are MNHEY and SMNVEV (reference sequence). CDR3 length: 13 residues. The CDR3, as DNA: TGTGCCAGCAGTATGGGACAGGGCTACGAGCAGTACGTC. It translates to CASSMGQGYEQYV.

This clone was seen once. The rearrangement links TRBV7-2 to TRBJ2-1; D gene unclear. Germline CDR1 is SGHTA and CDR2 is FQGNSA. V lost 6 bases, J lost 10 bases, and 13 bases lay in between. This CDR3 region has 12 residues. The CDR3 nucleotides are TGTGCCAGCAGGGCGGATGCCGAGGAGCAGTTCTTC. Translated, it gives CASRADAEEQFF.

The CDR3 DNA follows: TGTGCCAGCAGCCTCCGATCTGGACTAGCGGGGGGGCAGGATACGCAGTATTTT. It translates to CASSLRSGLAGGQDTQYF. V usage is TRBV7-2 and J usage is TRBJ2-3; 15 bases are shared with TRBD2. V dropped 5 bases and J dropped 6; count of bases not matched to a gene: 12. In germline, CDR1 is SGHTA, CDR2 FQGNSA. This CDR3 contains 18 residues.

CDR3 loop: CASSWGGEAFF. CDR3 coding DNA: TGCGCCAGCAGCTGGGGGGGTGAAGCTTTCTTT. The chain employs TRBV5-1 and TRBJ1-1; maybe TRBD1 (5 bases). Trimming removed 3 bases at V and 7 bases at J, with 7 bases between. The CDR3 is 11 amino acids. Germline CDR1 SGHRS, CDR2 YFSETQ.

The chain uses TRBV29-1 and TRBJ2-5; no clear D gene. Germline V gene sequence: CDR1 SQVTM, CDR2 ANQGSEA. The CDR3 runs 13 residues. V was shortened by 3 bases and J by 5 bases, with 13 bases between the two germline ends. The CDR3 loop is CSVENSPGETQYF. The DNA for the CDR3 is TGCAGCGTTGAGAACAGCCCTGGGGAGACCCAGTACTTC.

The chain has TRBV18 and TRBJ2-1; no clear D gene. V lost 3 bases to trimming and J lost 12 bases, with 9 bases between them. This CDR3 has 11 residues. Germline lookup yields CDR1 KGHSH and CDR2 LQKENI. The CDR3 protein is CASSPSYGQFF. The CDR3 coding sequence is TGTGCCAGCTCACCTTCCTATGGGCAGTTCTTC.

This clone appeared a few times. This rearrangement joins TRBV5-6 to TRBJ1-2, with TRBD1 matching 8 bases. V lost 5 bases to trimming and J lost 7 bases; unmatched junction nucleotides: 7. The CDR3 runs 13 residues. Looked up from germline, CDR1 is SGHDT and CDR2 is YYEEEE. In nucleotides, the CDR3 is TGTGCCAGCAGAAACCAGGGGGCTATTGGCTACACCTTC. Amino acid sequence: CASRNQGAIGYTF.

The CDR3 reads CASRDSGGQQETQYF. CDR3 DNA sequence: TGTGCCAGCAGAGATAGCGGGGGGCAACAAGAGACCCAGTACTTC. The chain joins TRBV2 to TRBJ2-5; the match to TRBD2 covers 10 bases. Germline lookup yields CDR1 SNHLY and CDR2 FYNNEI. The CDR3 is 15 amino acids. V shed 6 bases and J 2 bases; nucleotides not matched to a gene: 6.

The rearrangement uses TRBV11-3 and TRBJ2-5; D not certain. The CDR3 loop spans 13 amino acids. V dropped 2 bases and J dropped 0 bases, with 4 bases sitting between them. Germline loops: CDR1 SGHNT, CDR2 YENEEA. The CDR3 DNA is TGTGCCAGCAGCTTATCTTACCAAGAGACCCAGTACTTC. Translating it yields CASSLSYQETQYF.

The chain uses TRBV4-3 and TRBJ1-1, with D tentatively TRBD1 (6 bases). V was clipped by 5 bases and J by 0 bases, with 13 bases between them. Germline loops: CDR1 LGHNA, CDR2 YSLEER. There are 15 residues in the CDR3. Here the CDR3 DNA reads TGCGCCAGCAGCGAAAACAGGGAGATGAACACTGAAGCTTTCTTT. Encoded protein: CASSENREMNTEAFF.

DNA for the CDR3: TGTGCCTGCCACGCCGGGACTAGCGGGAGTCACAACCAAGAGACCCAGTACTTC. Translation gives CACHAGTSGSHNQETQYF. The chain is built from TRBV30 and TRBJ2-5, with 14 nucleotides matching TRBD2. Losses at the gene ends were 6 bases for V and 0 bases for J; bases not matched to a gene: 12. CDR3 size: 18 residues. CDR1 GTSNPN and CDR2 SVGIG come from the germline V gene (reference sequence).

The V gene is TRBV4-1, the J gene TRBJ2-5, with 8 bases fitting TRBD1. The junction had 11 bases not matched to a gene; V was cut back by 0 bases and J by 5 bases. Per the germline V gene, CDR1 is MGHRA and CDR2 is YSYEKL. The CDR3 has 17 amino acids. For the CDR3, the DNA is TGCGCCAGCAGCCAAGATTCGGGGCAGGGGGCTTTGGAGACCCAGTACTTC. Its translation: CASSQDSGQGALETQYF.